Below, 15 T cell receptor beta chains from the same sample are listed, as sequenced in a study of blood T cell repertoires in COVID-19. Using immunoSEQ multiplex PCR, the repertoire was profiled, and TCRdb retains in-frame clones only, with some absent. The data show 190,000 or so clones, with about 80% seen just once and 6.5% to 7% held by the top ten. Sequencing input: peripheral blood. All receptors derive from a human donor with acute or convalescent COVID-19. The donor label of this sample is uncertain.

This chain connects TRBV18 to TRBJ1-5, with 8 bases lining up with TRBD1. CDR1 and CDR2 from the germline V gene are KGHSH and LQKENI. Trimming took 8 bases from V and 1 from J; bases not matched to a gene: 4. The CDR3 spans 14 residues. CDR3 loop: CASRTGGSNQPQHF. Written as DNA, the CDR3 is TGTGCCAGCCGTACAGGGGGAAGCAATCAGCCCCAGCATTTT. Supplemented by reference TRBV18 and TRBJ1-5, the full variable domain reads NAGVMQNPRHLVRRRGQEARLRCSPMKGHSHVYWYRQLPEEGLKFMVYLQKENIIDESGMPKERFSAEFPKEGPSILRIQQVVRGDSAAYFCASRTGGSNQPQHFGDGTRLSIL.

The gene calls are TRBV3-1 (or the pseudogene TRBV3-2) and TRBJ2-7; 7 bases agree with TRBD1. This CDR3 is 16 amino acids long. The V and J ends lost 4 bases and 3 bases, in that order; junction bases with no gene match: 12. Germline assignment: CDR1 LGHDT and CDR2 YNNKEL (reference sequence). DNA for the CDR3: TGTGCCAGCAGCCGGACAGGCTCGATCCCTCTCTACGAGCAGTACTTC. Protein product: CASSRTGSIPLYEQYF.

The genes are TRBV19 and TRBJ2-5, with D tentatively TRBD2 (7 bases). The V end was cut by 5 bases, the J end by 5 bases, with 15 bases between. The CDR3 totals 14 residues. Looked up from germline, CDR1 is LNHDA and CDR2 is SQIVND (reference sequence). CDR3 sequence: CASSPMRGRETQYF. CDR3 nucleotide sequence: TGTGCCAGTAGTCCAATGCGGGGGCGGGAGACCCAGTACTTC.

The V call is TRBV7-2, the J call TRBJ2-1, with D maybe TRBD1 (7 bases). Germline assignment: CDR1 SGHTA and CDR2 FQGNSA. This CDR3 has 11 residues. Trimming removed 5 bases at V and 12 bases at J, with 11 bases between. In DNA form, the CDR3 reads TGTGCCAGCAGCCTGCGGGACAGGCAGTTCTTC. It yields the protein CASSLRDRQFF.

This chain uses TRBV28 with TRBJ2-5, with D maybe TRBD1 (6 bases). CDR1 is MDHEN, CDR2 SYDVKM, per germline. The ends were cut back, 5 bases at V and 4 bases at J, with 14 bases in the middle. CDR3 length: 14 amino acids. This CDR3 is CASSPGVIRETQYF. The CDR3 DNA reads as TGTGCCAGCAGTCCAGGGGTTATCAGAGAGACCCAGTACTTC.

This clone was counted a single time. The chain uses TRBV6-5 and TRBJ2-7; 8 positions agree with TRBD2. J was trimmed by 4 bases and V by 0 bases; bases with no gene match: 5. Germline V gene lookup returns CDR1 MNHEY and CDR2 SVGAGI. This CDR3 region has 15 residues. CDR3 loop: CASSYSISGVYEQYF. The CDR3, as DNA: TGTGCCAGCAGTTACTCGATTAGCGGGGTTTACGAGCAGTACTTC.

The V call is TRBV12-3 or TRBV12-4, the J call TRBJ1-4; D is undetermined. Trimming left V 2 bases short and J 8 bases short, with 6 bases between. The CDR3 consists of 12 residues. The CDR3 DNA follows: TGTGCCAGCAGTTTACACGAGGAAAAACTGTTTTTT. This sequence encodes CASSLHEEKLFF.

The table lists this clone with a count of one. This chain links TRBV15 with TRBJ2-2; TRBD1 agrees at 9 bases. V lost 2 bases and J lost 4; bases outside the gene matches: 8. Germline V gene sequence: CDR1 LNHNV, CDR2 YYDKDF (reference sequence). The CDR3 covers 17 residues. The CDR3 nucleotides read TGTGCCACCAGCAGATCCAGACCGGGACAGGGCACCGGGGAGCTGTTTTTT. This encodes CATSRSRPGQGTGELFF.

The chain links TRBV23-1 to TRBJ1-2, with TRBD1 matching over 11 bases. TRBV23-1 is marked as an open reading frame, function uncertain. V lost 7 bases to trimming and J lost 8 bases; unmatched junction nucleotides: 9. This CDR3 is 14 amino acids long. The CDR3 DNA follows: TGCGCCAGCACCGGGGACAGGGGGAGAGAAGGCTACACCTTC. This encodes CASTGDRGREGYTF.

The rearrangement links TRBV29-1 to TRBJ1-2; unclear D gene. Germline V CDR1 and CDR2: SQVTM, ANQGSEA. The germline V and J ends were trimmed by 1 base and 4 bases, with 10 bases remaining between them. This CDR3 has 13 amino acids. The CDR3 loop is CSVEVGRSYGYTF. The CDR3 bases are TGCAGCGTTGAAGTGGGCAGATCCTATGGCTACACCTTC.

The chain recombines TRBV28 with TRBJ2-3, with 10 bases lining up with TRBD2. Trimming removed 3 bases from V and 3 bases from J; junction bases left unmatched: 6. This CDR3 is 16 amino acids long. Germline V lookup: CDR1 MDHEN, CDR2 SYDVKM. CDR3 in amino acids: CASSFSSGRGTDTQYF. The CDR3, as DNA: TGTGCCAGCAGTTTTTCTAGCGGGAGAGGGACAGATACGCAGTATTTT.

The chain carries TRBV6-6 and TRBJ1-3; D gene uncertain. V dropped 4 bases and J dropped 0 bases, with 13 bases sitting between them. CDR1 and CDR2 from the germline V gene are MNHNY and SVGAGI (reference sequence). This CDR3 is 16 amino acids long. The CDR3 coding sequence is TGTGCCAGCAGTTTTCTGAGGGCCCTCTCTGGAAACACCATATATTTT. The encoded protein is CASSFLRALSGNTIYF.

The V and J genes are TRBV25-1 and TRBJ2-3, with 7 positions matching TRBD2. In germline, CDR1 is MGHDK, CDR2 SYGVNS. The CDR3 is 14 residues long. The junction had 2 bases not matched to a gene; V was cut back by 5 bases and J by 0 bases. In DNA, the CDR3 is TGTGCCAGCAGTCCTAGCGGTAGCACAGATACGCAGTATTTT. Its translation: CASSPSGSTDTQYF.

This clone was observed a handful of times. V is TRBV7-6 and J is TRBJ1-6, with a tentative D call TRBD1 (5 bases). The CDR3 has 13 amino acids. Germline CDR1 SGHVS, CDR2 FNYEAQ. Trimming stripped 1 base from V and 12 bases from J, with 10 bases between. CDR3 loop: CASSLEGRGPLHF. CDR3 nucleotide sequence: TGTGCCAGCAGCTTAGAGGGAAGGGGACCCCTCCACTTT.

This sequence joins TRBV27 and TRBJ2-2; 8 bases match TRBD2. This CDR3 is built from 17 residues. Trimming took 6 bases from V and 6 from J; bases not matched to a gene: 15. Germline CDR1 is MNHEY and CDR2 is SMNVEV (reference sequence). The CDR3 sequence: CASRRVEAGARAGELFF. In DNA form, the CDR3 reads TGTGCCAGCAGGCGGGTGGAAGCGGGAGCTCGGGCCGGGGAGCTGTTTTTT.